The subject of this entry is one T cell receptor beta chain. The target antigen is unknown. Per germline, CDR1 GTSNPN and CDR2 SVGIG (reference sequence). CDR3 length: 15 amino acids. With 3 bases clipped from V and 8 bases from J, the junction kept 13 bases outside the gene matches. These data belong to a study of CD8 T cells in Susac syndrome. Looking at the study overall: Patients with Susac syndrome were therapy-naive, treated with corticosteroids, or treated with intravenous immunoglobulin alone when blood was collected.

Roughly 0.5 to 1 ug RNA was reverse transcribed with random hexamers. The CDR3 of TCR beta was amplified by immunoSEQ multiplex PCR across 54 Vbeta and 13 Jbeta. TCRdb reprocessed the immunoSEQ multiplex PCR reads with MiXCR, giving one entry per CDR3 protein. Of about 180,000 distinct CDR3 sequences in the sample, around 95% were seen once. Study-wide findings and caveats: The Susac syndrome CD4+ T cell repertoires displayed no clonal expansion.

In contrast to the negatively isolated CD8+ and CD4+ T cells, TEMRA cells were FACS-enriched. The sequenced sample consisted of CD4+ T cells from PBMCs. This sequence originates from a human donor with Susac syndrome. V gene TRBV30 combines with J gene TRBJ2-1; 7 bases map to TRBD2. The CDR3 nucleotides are TGTGCCTGGAGCAAGGGACTAAGGCCCTCGGATGAGCAGTTCTTC. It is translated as CAWSKGLRPSDEQFF.